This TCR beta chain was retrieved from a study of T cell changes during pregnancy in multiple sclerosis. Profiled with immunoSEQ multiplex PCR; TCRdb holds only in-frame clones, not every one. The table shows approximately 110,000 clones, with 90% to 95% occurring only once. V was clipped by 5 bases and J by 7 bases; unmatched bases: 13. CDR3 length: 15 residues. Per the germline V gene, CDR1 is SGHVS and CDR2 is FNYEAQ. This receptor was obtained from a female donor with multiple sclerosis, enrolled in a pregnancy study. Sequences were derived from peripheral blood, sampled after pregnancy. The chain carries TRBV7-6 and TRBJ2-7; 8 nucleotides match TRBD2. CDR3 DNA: TGTGCCAGCAGCACCCTTGGGGCGGGGGGCGGAGAGCAGTACTTC. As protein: CASSTLGAGGGEQYF.